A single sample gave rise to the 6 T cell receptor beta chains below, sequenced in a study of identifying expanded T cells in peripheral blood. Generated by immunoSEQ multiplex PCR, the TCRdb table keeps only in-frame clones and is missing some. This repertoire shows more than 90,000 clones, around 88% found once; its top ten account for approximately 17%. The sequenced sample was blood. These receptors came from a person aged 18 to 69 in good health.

The chain's CDR3 is CASSQDNTYGYTF. CDR3 coding DNA: TGCGCCAGCAGCCAAGATAACACCTATGGCTACACCTTC. The rearrangement uses TRBV4-1 and TRBJ1-2, with D unclear. Germline assignment: CDR1 MGHRA and CDR2 YSYEKL. This CDR3 is built from 13 residues. The ends were cut back, 0 bases at V and 4 bases at J, with 6 bases in the middle.

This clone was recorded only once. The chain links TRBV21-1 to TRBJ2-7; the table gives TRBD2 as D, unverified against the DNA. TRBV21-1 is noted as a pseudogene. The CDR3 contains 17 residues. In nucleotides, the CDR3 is TGTGCCAGCAGCAAACGAGGGTCCCACCCTGAATACTACGAGCAGTACTTC. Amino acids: CASSKRGSHPEYYEQYF.

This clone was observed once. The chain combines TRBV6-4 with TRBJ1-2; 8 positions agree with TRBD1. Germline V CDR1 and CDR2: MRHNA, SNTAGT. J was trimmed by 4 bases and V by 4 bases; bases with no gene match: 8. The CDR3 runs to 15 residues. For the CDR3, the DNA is TGTGCCAGCAGTGCCCGATCAGGGGGCGGCTATGGCTACACCTTC. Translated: CASSARSGGGYGYTF.

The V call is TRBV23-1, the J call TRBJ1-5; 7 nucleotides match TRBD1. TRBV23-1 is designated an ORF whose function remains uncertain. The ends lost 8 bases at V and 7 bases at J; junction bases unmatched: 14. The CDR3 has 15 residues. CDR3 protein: CASCCPTGMGQPQHF. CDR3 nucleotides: TGCGCCAGCTGCTGTCCGACAGGGATGGGACAGCCCCAGCATTTT.

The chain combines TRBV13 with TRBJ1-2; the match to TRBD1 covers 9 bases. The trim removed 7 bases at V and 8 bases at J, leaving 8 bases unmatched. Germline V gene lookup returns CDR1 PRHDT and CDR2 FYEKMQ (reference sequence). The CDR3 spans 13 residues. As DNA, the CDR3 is TGTGCCAGCACCCTACAGGGGGCAGGAGGCTACACCTTC. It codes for CASTLQGAGGYTF.

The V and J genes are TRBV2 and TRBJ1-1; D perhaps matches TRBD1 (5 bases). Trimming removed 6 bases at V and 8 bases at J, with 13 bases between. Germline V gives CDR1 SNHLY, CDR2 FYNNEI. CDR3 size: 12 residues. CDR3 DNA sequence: TGTGCCAGCAGAGGGGATGACAGAGAAGCTTTCTTT. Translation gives CASRGDDREAFF.